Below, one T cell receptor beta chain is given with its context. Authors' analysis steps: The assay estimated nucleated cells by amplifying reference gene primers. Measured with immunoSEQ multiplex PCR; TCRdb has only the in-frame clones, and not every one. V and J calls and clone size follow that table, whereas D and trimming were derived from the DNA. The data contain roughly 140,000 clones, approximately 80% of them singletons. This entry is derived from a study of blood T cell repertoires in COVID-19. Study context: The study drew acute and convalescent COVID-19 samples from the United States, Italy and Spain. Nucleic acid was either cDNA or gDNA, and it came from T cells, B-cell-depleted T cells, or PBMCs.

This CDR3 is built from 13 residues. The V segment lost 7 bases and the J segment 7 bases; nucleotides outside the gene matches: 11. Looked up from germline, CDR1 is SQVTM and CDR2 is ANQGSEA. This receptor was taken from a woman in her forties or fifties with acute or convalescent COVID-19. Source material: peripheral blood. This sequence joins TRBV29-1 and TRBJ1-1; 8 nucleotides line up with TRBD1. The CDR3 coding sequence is TGCAGCGCCCTCCTGGACAGGGCTGTTGAAGCTTTCTTT. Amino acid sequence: CSALLDRAVEAFF. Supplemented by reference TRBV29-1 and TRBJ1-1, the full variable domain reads SAVISQKPSRDICQRGTSLTIQCQVDSQVTMMFWYRQQPGQSLTLIATANQGSEATYESGFVIDKFPISRPNLTFSTLTVSNMSPEDSSIYLCSALLDRAVEAFFGQGTRLTVV.